These T cell receptor beta chains were read from a single sample in a study of glioma-infiltrating T cells after dendritic cell vaccination. Generated by immunoSEQ multiplex PCR, the TCRdb table keeps only in-frame clones and is missing some. This sample yields about 67,000 clones, of which 81% are seen a single time; under 8% belongs to the top ten. This material consisted of blood, taken before dendritic cell vaccination. Receptors were obtained from a human donor with glioblastoma. Both conserved end residues are part of each CDR3. D genes are given only for firm matches. The size of a clone is reported for some rows only, either as once, few or many, or as a class for expanded clones.

TRBJ2-5	-	-	TRBV5-1	CASSLNVQDQETQYF	TGCGCCAGCAGCTTGAACGTCCAGGATCAAGAGACCCAGTACTTC
TRBJ2-3	-	-	TRBV10-3	CAIRERVQTSTDTQYF	TGTGCCATCAGGGAGCGGGTTCAAACTAGCACAGATACGCAGTATTTT
TRBJ2-7	-	once	TRBV6-1	CASRGPMVEQYF	TGTGCCAGCAGGGGCCCAATGGTCGAGCAGTACTTC
TRBJ1-1	-	-	TRBV6-5	CASSNSGIMNTEAFF	TGTGCCAGCAGCAACTCAGGGATCATGAACACTGAAGCTTTCTTT
TRBJ1-2	-	-	TRBV2	CASNPLRQVSNYGYTF	TGTGCCAGCAACCCCCTCAGGCAGGTCTCTAACTATGGCTACACCTTC
TRBJ1-2	TRBD1	-	TRBV11-2	CASSANRGSSGYTF	TGTGCCAGCAGCGCCAACAGGGGGTCGAGTGGCTACACCTTC
TRBJ2-1	TRBD2	-	TRBV2	CASSPQTSGGVISFF	TGTGCCAGCAGTCCGCAGACTAGCGGGGGGGTTATTTCGTTCTTC
TRBJ1-5	TRBD1	-	TRBV19	CASRPTGGYQPQHF	TGTGCCAGTAGGCCAACAGGGGGCTACCAGCCCCAGCATTTT
TRBJ2-5	TRBD2	once	TRBV5-1	CASSLERGTQETQYF	TGCGCCAGCAGCTTGGAGCGGGGGACCCAAGAGACCCAGTACTTC
TRBJ2-5	TRBD2	-	TRBV7-7	CASSLGGGKETQYF	TGTGCCAGCAGCTTAGGCGGGGGTAAAGAGACCCAGTACTTC
TRBJ2-3	TRBD2	-	TRBV2	CASSGGLVTDTQYF	TGTGCCAGCAGTGGAGGACTAGTTACAGATACGCAGTATTTT
TRBJ2-5	TRBD1	-	TRBV20-1	CSAGQGETQYF	TGCAGTGCGGGACAGGGAGAGACCCAGTACTTC
TRBJ1-2	-	once	TRBV28	CASSSRYYGYTF	TGTGCCAGCAGTAGTCGGTACTATGGCTACACCTTC
TRBJ2-7	-	-	TRBV5-1	CASSLGGGTYEQYF	TGCGCCAGCAGCTTGGGAGGGGGAACCTACGAGCAGTACTTC
TRBJ2-1	-	-	TRBV10-3	CAISEDLSGQGGEQFF	TGTGCCATCAGCGAAGACCTTTCAGGCCAGGGGGGTGAGCAGTTCTTC
TRBJ1-1	TRBD1	-	TRBV19	CASSRRQGPTEAFF	TGTGCCAGTAGTAGGAGACAGGGGCCCACTGAAGCTTTCTTT
TRBJ1-2	TRBD1	-	TRBV7-2	CASSFSTGTGYELGYGYTF	TGTGCCAGCAGCTTTTCCACCGGGACAGGGTATGAGTTGGGGTATGGCTACACCTTC
TRBJ1-4	-	-	TRBV5-1	CASSSGGNEKLFF	TGCGCCAGCAGCTCGGGGGGTAATGAAAAACTGTTTTTT
TRBJ2-2	-	-	TRBV7-9	CASRKRTDSTGELFF	TGTGCCAGCAGAAAAAGGACAGATTCAACCGGGGAGCTGTTTTTT
TRBJ1-6	-	-	TRBV10-3	CAISEAQASPLHF	TGTGCCATCAGTGAAGCACAGGCGTCACCCCTCCACTTT
TRBJ1-6	TRBD1	-	TRBV7-2	CASSRDRYNSPLHF	TGTGCCAGCAGCCGGGACAGGTATAATTCACCCCTCCACTTT
TRBJ1-1	TRBD1	-	TRBV2	CASSGDRSNTEAFF	TGTGCCAGCAGCGGGGACAGATCGAACACTGAAGCTTTCTTT
TRBJ2-6	-	-	TRBV2	CASSLDSSGANVLTF	TGTGCCAGCAGCCTGGACAGCTCTGGGGCCAACGTCCTGACTTTC
TRBJ1-2	-	-	TRBV29-1	CSARDNLYGYTF	TGCAGCGCCCGGGACAACCTCTATGGCTACACCTTC
TRBJ2-3	TRBD1	-	TRBV5-1	CASSPGQGPTDTQYF	TGCGCCAGCAGCCCCGGACAGGGACCCACAGATACGCAGTATTTT
TRBJ2-3	-	-	TRBV18	CASSPSGASTDTQYF	TGTGCCAGCTCACCGTCAGGGGCTAGCACAGATACGCAGTATTTT
TRBJ2-7	TRBD1	-	TRBV7-2	CASRRDRGMDEQYF	TGTGCCAGCAGGAGGGACAGGGGGATGGACGAGCAGTACTTC
TRBJ1-1	-	-	TRBV7-9	CASSLGGGQWDAFF	TGTGCCAGCAGCTTAGGGGGGGGTCAGTGGGACGCTTTCTTT